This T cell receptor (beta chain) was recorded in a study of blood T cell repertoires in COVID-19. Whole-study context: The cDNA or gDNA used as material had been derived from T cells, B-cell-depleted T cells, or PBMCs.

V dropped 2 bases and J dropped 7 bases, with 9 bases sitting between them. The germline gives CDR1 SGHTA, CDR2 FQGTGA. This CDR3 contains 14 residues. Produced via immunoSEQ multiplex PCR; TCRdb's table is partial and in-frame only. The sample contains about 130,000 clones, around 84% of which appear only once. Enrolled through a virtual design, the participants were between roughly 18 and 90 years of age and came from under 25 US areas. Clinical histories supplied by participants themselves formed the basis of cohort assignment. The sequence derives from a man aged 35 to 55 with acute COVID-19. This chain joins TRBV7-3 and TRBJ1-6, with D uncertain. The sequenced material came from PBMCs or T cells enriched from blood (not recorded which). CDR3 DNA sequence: TGTGCCAGCAGCTTACGGGATAGGAATTCACCCCTCCACTTT. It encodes CASSLRDRNSPLHF.